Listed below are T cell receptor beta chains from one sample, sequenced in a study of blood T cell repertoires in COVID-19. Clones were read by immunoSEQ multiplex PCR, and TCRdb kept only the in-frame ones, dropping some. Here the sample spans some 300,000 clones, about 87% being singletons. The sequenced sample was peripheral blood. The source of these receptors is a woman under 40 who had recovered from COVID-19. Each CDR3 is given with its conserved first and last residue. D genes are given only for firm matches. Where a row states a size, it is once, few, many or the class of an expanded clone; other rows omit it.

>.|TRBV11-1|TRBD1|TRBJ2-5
CASSFEGARETQYF
TGTGCCAGCAGCTTTGAGGGGGCTAGGGAGACCCAGTACTTC
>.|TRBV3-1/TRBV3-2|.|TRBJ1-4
CASSQDRRFREKLFF
TGTGCCAGCAGCCAAGATAGGCGGTTTAGGGAAAAACTGTTTTTT
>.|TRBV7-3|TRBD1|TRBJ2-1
CASSGDRVTEQFF
TGTGCCAGCAGCGGCGACAGGGTTACCGAGCAGTTCTTC
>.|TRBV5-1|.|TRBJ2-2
CASSLQTNTGELFF
TGCGCCAGCAGCTTGCAGACGAACACCGGGGAGCTGTTTTTT
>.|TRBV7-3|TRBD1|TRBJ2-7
CASSLTGTGSYEQYF
TGTGCCAGCAGCTTAACCGGGACAGGCTCCTACGAGCAGTACTTC
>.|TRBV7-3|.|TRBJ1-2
CASSLQGGMSNYGYTF
TGTGCCAGCAGCCTGCAGGGCGGGATGTCTAACTATGGCTACACCTTC
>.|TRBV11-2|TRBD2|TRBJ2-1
CASSLVGGGFSYNEQFF
TGTGCCAGCAGCTTAGTTGGCGGGGGTTTCTCCTACAATGAGCAGTTCTTC
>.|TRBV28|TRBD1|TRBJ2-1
CASKTPGQGYNEQFF
TGTGCCAGCAAAACCCCGGGACAGGGCTACAATGAGCAGTTCTTC
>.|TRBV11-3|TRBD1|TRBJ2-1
CASSLGGQGIYNEQFF
TGTGCCAGCAGCTTAGGGGGACAGGGGATATACAATGAGCAGTTCTTC
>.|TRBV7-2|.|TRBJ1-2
CASSLVGGNYGYTF
TGTGCCAGCAGCTTAGTGGGGGGAAACTATGGCTACACCTTC
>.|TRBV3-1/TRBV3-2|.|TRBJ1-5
CASSQVRNQQPQHF
TGTGCCAGCAGCCAAGTGAGAAACCAACAGCCCCAGCATTTT
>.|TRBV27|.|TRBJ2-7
CASSLTGSAYEQYF
TGTGCCAGCAGTTTGACAGGTTCCGCCTACGAGCAGTACTTC
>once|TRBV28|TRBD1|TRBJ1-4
CASSLGGQGNEKLFF
TGTGCCAGCAGCTTGGGGGGACAGGGGAATGAAAAACTGTTTTTT
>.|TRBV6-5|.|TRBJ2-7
CASREDSQGEQYF
TGTGCCAGCAGAGAGGACTCCCAGGGGGAGCAGTACTTC
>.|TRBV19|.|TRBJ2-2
CASTSFRKNTGELFF
TGTGCCAGTACCTCGTTCAGAAAGAACACCGGGGAGCTGTTTTTT
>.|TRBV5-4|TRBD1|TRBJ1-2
CASSSGTGDAGYTF
TGTGCCAGCAGCTCTGGGACAGGGGACGCGGGCTACACCTTC
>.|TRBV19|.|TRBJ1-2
CASTSPDVGPGYTF
TGTGCCAGTACCTCACCTGACGTTGGGCCTGGCTACACCTTC
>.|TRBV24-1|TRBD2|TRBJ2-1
CATSDLRFGGSNEQFF
TGTGCCACCAGTGATTTGAGGTTCGGGGGGAGCAATGAGCAGTTCTTC
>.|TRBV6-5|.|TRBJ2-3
CASSSDSRTDTQYF
TGTGCCAGCAGTTCTGACAGTAGGACAGATACGCAGTATTTT
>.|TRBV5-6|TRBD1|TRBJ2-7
CASSLMGQGMGEQYF
TGTGCCAGCAGCTTGATGGGACAGGGGATGGGGGAGCAGTACTTC
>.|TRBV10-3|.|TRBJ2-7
CAISESELALSEQYF
TGTGCCATCAGTGAGTCTGAACTAGCTCTCTCCGAGCAGTACTTC
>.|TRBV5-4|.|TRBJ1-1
CASSRSGGENTEAFF
TGTGCCAGCAGCCGATCGGGGGGGGAGAACACTGAAGCTTTCTTT
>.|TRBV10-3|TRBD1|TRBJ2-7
CAISERDSEQYF
TGTGCCATCAGTGAGCGGGACAGCGAGCAGTACTTC
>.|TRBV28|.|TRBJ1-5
CASSLTTDYQPQHF
TGTGCCAGCAGTTTAACGACAGACTATCAGCCCCAGCATTTT
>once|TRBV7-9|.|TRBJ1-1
CASNPGSMNTEAFF
TGTGCCAGCAACCCCGGGAGCATGAACACTGAAGCTTTCTTT
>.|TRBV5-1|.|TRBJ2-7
CASSSGTGQTYEQYF
TGCGCCAGCAGCAGCGGGACAGGCCAGACCTACGAGCAGTACTTC
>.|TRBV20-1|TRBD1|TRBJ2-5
CSASRDRWGETQYF
TGCAGTGCTAGTAGGGACAGGTGGGGGGAGACCCAGTACTTC
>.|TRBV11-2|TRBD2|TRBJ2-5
CASSRWAGGTQETQYF
TGTGCCAGCAGCAGATGGGCGGGGGGGACCCAAGAGACCCAGTACTTC
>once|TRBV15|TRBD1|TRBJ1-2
CATSRRGQSLYGYTF
TGTGCCACCAGCAGAAGGGGACAGTCTCTATATGGCTACACCTTC
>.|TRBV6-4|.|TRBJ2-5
CASSEAPDQETQYF
TGTGCCAGCAGTGAAGCTCCGGACCAAGAGACCCAGTACTTC
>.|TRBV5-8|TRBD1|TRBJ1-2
CASSLAGQAKGYTF
TGTGCCAGCAGCTTGGCGGGACAGGCAAAAGGCTACACCTTC
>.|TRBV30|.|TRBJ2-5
CAWNKVGSPQETQYF
TGTGCCTGGAATAAGGTGGGGAGCCCCCAAGAGACCCAGTACTTC
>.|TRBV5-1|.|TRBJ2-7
CASSLAPDEQYF
TGCGCCAGCAGCTTGGCTCCGGACGAGCAGTACTTC
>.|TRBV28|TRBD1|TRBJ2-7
CASSDRDRGRYLYF
TGTGCCAGCAGTGACCGGGACAGGGGGCGTTATCTGTACTTC
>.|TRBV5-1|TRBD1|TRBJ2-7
CASSLGRAVGQTYEQYF
TGCGCCAGCAGCCTAGGCCGAGCTGTGGGACAGACCTACGAGCAGTACTTC
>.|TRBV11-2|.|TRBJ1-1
CASSLAPGRGYRSTEAFF
TGTGCCAGCAGCTTAGCCCCTGGCAGGGGTTATAGATCCACTGAAGCTTTCTTT
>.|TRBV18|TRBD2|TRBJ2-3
CASSRETGTSGGTQYF
TGTGCCAGCTCACGTGAGACCGGGACTAGCGGGGGAACGCAGTATTTT
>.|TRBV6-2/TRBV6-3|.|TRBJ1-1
CASSSKGGDSLGVNTEAFF
TGTGCCAGCAGTTCCAAGGGAGGGGACTCACTTGGGGTGAACACTGAAGCTTTCTTT
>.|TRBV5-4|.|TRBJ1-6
CASRRANSPLHF
TGTGCCAGCCGTCGAGCTAATTCACCCCTCCACTTT
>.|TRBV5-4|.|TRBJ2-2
CASSLGQGTNTGELFF
TGTGCCAGCAGCTTGGGGCAGGGGACGAACACCGGGGAGCTGTTTTTT
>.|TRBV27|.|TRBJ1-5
CASGRSGGGNQPQHF
TGTGCCAGCGGGCGTTCGGGTGGGGGGAATCAGCCCCAGCATTTT
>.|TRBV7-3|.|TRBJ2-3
CASSPRLVGEDTQYF
TGTGCCAGCAGCCCCCGACTAGTGGGCGAGGATACGCAGTATTTT
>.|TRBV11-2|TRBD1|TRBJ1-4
CASSWPGGRSNEKLFF
TGTGCCAGCAGCTGGCCAGGGGGCAGGTCTAATGAAAAACTGTTTTTT
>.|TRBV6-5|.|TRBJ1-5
CASSSRGGNQPQHF
TGTGCCAGCAGTTCCAGGGGAGGCAATCAGCCCCAGCATTTT
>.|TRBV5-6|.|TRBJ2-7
CASSWDTDVYEQYF
TGTGCCAGCAGCTGGGACACGGATGTCTACGAGCAGTACTTC
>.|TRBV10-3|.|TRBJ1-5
CAISSPIERVVNQPQHF
TGTGCCATCAGCAGCCCTATTGAGCGGGTCGTCAATCAGCCCCAGCATTTT
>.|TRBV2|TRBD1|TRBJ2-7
CASTAGTAIYEQYF
TGTGCCAGCACCGCCGGGACAGCGATTTACGAGCAGTACTTC
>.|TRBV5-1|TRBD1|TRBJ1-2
CASSPNPGTGGYTF
TGCGCCAGCAGCCCAAACCCCGGGACAGGTGGCTACACCTTC
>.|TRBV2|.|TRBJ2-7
CASSLDSSYEQYF
TGTGCCAGCAGCCTTGACAGCTCCTACGAGCAGTACTTC
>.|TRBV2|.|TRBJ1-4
CASRQGGEPNEKLFF
TGTGCCAGCAGACAAGGGGGGGAACCTAATGAAAAACTGTTTTTT
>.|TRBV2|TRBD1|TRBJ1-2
CASSSGTGHYGYTF
TGTGCCAGCAGTTCCGGGACAGGGCACTATGGCTACACCTTC
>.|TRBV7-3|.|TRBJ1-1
CASSFLPNTEAFF
TGTGCCAGCAGCTTCCTTCCGAACACTGAAGCTTTCTTT